Sequencing of this TCR beta chain was carried out in a study of OX40 agonist ivuxolimab in advanced cancers. As for the study in general: Ivuxolimab was delivered to patients intravenously every 2 weeks at doses spanning 0.01 to 10 mg/kg. Findings and limits, study-wide: Relative to CD4+, CD8+ T cells held more expanded clones on average. Antigen targets of the expanded peripheral T cells went undetermined. At doses 0.1 to 3.0 mg/kg, CD4+ and CD8+ clones expanded.

Sequencing used immunoSEQ multiplex PCR; TCRdb keeps in-frame clones, though not all of them. Among more than 95,000 clones listed, around 90% were seen once. Comments on this clone: Its matching antigen is unknown.

The germline gives CDR1 SGHRS, CDR2 YFSETQ. This CDR3 is 16 amino acids long. The trim removed 5 bases at V and 2 bases at J, leaving 12 bases unmatched. The V gene is TRBV5-1, the J gene TRBJ2-7, with 8 bases matching TRBD1. This specimen consisted of CD4+ or CD8+ T cells sorted from blood, obtained in a trial of the OX40 agonist ivuxolimab. The sequence derives from an adult with an advanced solid tumor such as melanoma, head and neck, liver or kidney cancer. Written as DNA, the CDR3 is TGCGCCAGCAGGGGCCGCCTGACAGGGGATCCCTACGAGCAGTACTTC. This translates into CASRGRLTGDPYEQYF.